This TCR beta chain was recovered during a study of T-cell reconstitution after alpha-beta-depleted transplantation in children. Whole-study results and caveats: Diversity of TCRbeta at day 60 was high in some patients, arising from surviving recipient T cells and thymic progenitors. Diversity and T-cell counts at one year after transplant derived mostly from new T cells. After transplant, at about two months, alpha-beta T cells were reportedly derived from several hundred expanded graft clones.

Looked up from germline, CDR1 is LGHNA and CDR2 is YSLEER. The CDR3 is 16 residues long. J gave up 3 bases and V 0 bases, and 6 bases lay outside the gene matches. The library targeted TCRbeta and was prepared with unique molecular identifiers. TCRdb fed the PCR reads into MiXCR, producing one record per CDR3 protein. Of approximately 200,000 distinct CDR3 sequences in the sample, 5% to 7.5% were seen once. This clonotype came up a few times. Its target is unknown. The TCR sequence derives from a girl under three years old with combined immunodeficiency, due to receive a stem cell transplant. V and J are TRBV4-3 and TRBJ2-7; 9 bases agree with TRBD1. The input for sequencing was PBMCs, taken before TCRalphabeta/CD19-depleted stem cell transplant. The CDR3 region is CASSQDRQGGSYEQYF. DNA for the CDR3: TGCGCCAGCAGCCAAGATCGACAGGGGGGGAGCTACGAGCAGTACTTC.